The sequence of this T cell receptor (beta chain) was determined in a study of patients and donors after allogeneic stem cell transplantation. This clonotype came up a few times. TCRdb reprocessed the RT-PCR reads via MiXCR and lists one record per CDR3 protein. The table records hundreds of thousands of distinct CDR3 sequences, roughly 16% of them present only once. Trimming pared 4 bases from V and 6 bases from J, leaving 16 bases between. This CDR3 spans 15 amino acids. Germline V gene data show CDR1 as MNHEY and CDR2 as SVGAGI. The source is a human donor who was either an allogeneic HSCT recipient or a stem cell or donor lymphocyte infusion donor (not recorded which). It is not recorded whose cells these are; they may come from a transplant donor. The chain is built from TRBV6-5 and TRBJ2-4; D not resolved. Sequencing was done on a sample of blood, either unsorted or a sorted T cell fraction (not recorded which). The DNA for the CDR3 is TGTGCCAGCAGTTCCCTGAAAGGACCGGGAAACATTCAGTACTTC. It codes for CASSSLKGPGNIQYF.